A single count supports the clone carrying this TCR beta chain. The V end was cut by 6 bases, the J end by 6 bases, with 12 bases between. Germline V CDR1 and CDR2: DFQATT, SNEGSKA (reference sequence). The CDR3 spans 11 residues. This specimen comes from a study of blood T cell repertoires in COVID-19. Looking at the study overall: Whether acute or convalescent, the COVID-19 samples came from the United States, Italy and Spain. T cells, B-cell-depleted T cells, or PBMCs provided the cDNA or gDNA that served as material.

As originally analysed: From reference gene primer amplification, estimates of nucleated cell counts were derived. Sequenced by immunoSEQ multiplex PCR; TCRdb stores in-frame clones only, minus some. V and J calls and clone size are given by that table; D and trimming were obtained from the DNA. The table shows tens of thousands of clones, with roughly 84% occurring only once. Source material: peripheral blood. V usage is TRBV20-1 and J usage is TRBJ2-7, with D tentatively TRBD1 (5 bases). This receptor was identified in a man in his fifties with acute or convalescent COVID-19. The CDR3 DNA follows: TGCAGTGCCCTGCAGGGATCCGAGCAGTACTTC. It yields the protein CSALQGSEQYF.